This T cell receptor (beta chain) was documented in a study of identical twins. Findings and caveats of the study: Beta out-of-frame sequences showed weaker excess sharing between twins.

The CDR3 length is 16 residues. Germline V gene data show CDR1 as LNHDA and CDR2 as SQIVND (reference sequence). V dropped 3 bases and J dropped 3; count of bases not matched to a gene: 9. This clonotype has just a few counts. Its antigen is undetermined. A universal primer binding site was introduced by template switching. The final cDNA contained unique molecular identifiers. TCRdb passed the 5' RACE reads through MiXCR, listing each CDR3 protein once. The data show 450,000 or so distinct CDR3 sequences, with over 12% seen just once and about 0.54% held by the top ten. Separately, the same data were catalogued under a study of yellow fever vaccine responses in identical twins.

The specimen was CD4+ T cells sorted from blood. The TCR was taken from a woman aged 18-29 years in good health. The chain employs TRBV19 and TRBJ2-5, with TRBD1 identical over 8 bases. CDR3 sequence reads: CASSMAGTGEKETQYF. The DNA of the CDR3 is TGTGCCAGTAGTATGGCCGGGACAGGAGAGAAAGAGACCCAGTACTTC.